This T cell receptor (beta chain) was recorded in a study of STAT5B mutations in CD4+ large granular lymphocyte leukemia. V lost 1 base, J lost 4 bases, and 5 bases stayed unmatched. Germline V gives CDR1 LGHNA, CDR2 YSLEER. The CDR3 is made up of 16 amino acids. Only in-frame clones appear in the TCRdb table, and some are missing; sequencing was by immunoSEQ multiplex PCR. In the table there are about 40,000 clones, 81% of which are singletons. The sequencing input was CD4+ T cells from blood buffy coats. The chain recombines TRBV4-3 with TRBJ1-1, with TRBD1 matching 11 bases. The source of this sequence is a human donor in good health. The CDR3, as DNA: TGCGCCAGCAGCCAAGTACCGGGACAGGGGGTCACTGAAGCTTTCTTT. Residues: CASSQVPGQGVTEAFF.